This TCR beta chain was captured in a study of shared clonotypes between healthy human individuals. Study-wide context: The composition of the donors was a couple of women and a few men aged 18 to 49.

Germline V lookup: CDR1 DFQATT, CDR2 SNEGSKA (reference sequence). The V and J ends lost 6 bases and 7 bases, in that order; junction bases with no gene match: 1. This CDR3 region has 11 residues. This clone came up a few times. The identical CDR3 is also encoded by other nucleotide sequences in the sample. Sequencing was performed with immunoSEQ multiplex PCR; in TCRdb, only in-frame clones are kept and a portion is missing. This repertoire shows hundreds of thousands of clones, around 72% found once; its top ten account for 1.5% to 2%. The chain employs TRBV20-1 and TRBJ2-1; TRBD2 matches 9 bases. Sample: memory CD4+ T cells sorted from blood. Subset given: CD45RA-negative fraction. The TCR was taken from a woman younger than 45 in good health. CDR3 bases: TGCAGTGCCGCGGGGGGGAATGAGCAGTTCTTC. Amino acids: CSAAGGNEQFF.